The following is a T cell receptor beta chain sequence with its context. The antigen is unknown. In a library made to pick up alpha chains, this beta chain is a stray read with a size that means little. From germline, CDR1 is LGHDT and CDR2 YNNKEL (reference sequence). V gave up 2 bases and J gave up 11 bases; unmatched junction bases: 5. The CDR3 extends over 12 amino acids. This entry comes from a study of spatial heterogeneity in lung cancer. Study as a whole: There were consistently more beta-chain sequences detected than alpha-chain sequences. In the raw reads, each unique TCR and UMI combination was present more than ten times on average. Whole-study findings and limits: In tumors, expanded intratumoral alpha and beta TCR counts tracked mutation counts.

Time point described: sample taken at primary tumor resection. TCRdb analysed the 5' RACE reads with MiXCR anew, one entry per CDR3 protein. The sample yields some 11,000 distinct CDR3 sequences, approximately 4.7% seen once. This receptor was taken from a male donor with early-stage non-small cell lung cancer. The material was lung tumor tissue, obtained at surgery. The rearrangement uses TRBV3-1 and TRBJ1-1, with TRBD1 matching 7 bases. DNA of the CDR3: TGTGCCAGCAGCCAACGGGACAGCCGGGCTTTCTTT. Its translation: CASSQRDSRAFF. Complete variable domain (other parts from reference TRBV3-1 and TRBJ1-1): DTAVSQTPKYLVTQMGNDKSIKCEQNLGHDTMYWYKQDSKKFLKIMFSYNNKELIINETVPNRFSPKSPDKAHLNLHINSLELGDSAVYFCASSQRDSRAFFGQGTRLTVV.